This T cell receptor (beta chain) was sequenced during a study of molecular identifiers for immune sequencing clone quantification. The CDR3 loop spans 14 amino acids. The ends were cut back, 4 bases at V and 1 base at J, with 10 bases in the middle. This clonotype was counted only a few times. From the PCR reads, TCRdb called clonotypes with MiXCR, one entry per CDR3 protein. The table shows about 510,000 distinct CDR3 sequences, with roughly a fifth occurring only once. Sequencing was carried out using naive CD8+ T cells from blood, with Jurkat cell RNA spiked in. Subset given: FACS-sorted CD8+CD4-CCR7+CD45RA+ naive T cells. The sequence was obtained from a human donor in good health. Some libraries in this study had Jurkat cell RNA spiked in. The chain employs TRBV12-3 or TRBV12-4 and TRBJ1-2; possible D gene TRBD1, 5 bases. The CDR3 loop is CASSWGLINYGYTF. For the CDR3, the DNA is TGTGCCAGCAGTTGGGGACTGATTAACTATGGCTACACCTTC.